The clone carrying this T cell receptor (beta chain) was seen only a few times. Its specificity is unknown. The ViraFEST assay expanded antigen-specific CD4+ T cells with viral peptide pools before sequencing. With roughly nine days of culture completed, CD4+ T cells were isolated. The person's infection with SARS-CoV-2, confirmed by PCR, took place between March and December 2020. This specimen belongs to a study of vaccination effects on CD4 cells after COVID-19. The germline gives CDR1 MNHEY, CDR2 SMNVEV (reference sequence). The CDR3 consists of 15 residues. With 7 bases removed from V and 3 bases from J, the gap between germline ends came to 19 bases. Clones were sequenced by immunoSEQ multiplex PCR, and TCRdb holds only the in-frame ones, with some missing. The sample has more than 20,000 clones, 77% seen once; the top ten hold around 21%. Study-level points and caveats: Post-vaccine spike-reactive clones in convalescents were mainly new vaccine-induced clones.

The sequences come from CD4+ T cells from PBMCs cultured with HCoV-NL63 spike peptides, collected before COVID-19 vaccination. This clonotype originated in a human donor who had a prior SARS-CoV-2 infection. The V call is TRBV27, the J call TRBJ2-7, with D possibly TRBD1 on 6 matching bases. The CDR3 region has the DNA TGTGCCAGCACCCCTACAGGGAGAGTTATCTACGAGCAGTACTTC. This translates into CASTPTGRVIYEQYF.